The 28 T cell receptor beta chains reported below all come from one sample, sequenced in a study of shared clonotypes between healthy human individuals. Only in-frame clones appear in the TCRdb table, and some are missing; sequencing was by immunoSEQ multiplex PCR. Seen here are 1 million to 1.3 million clones, about four fifths observed once, and the top ten hold 0.6% to 0.7%. Sequences were obtained from memory CD4+ T cells from PBMCs. Subset described: CD45RA-negative fraction. These TCRs come from a man in his late teens or twenties in good health. Some clones in this sample may be carry-over from other donors' samples.

The V gene is TRBV4-1, the J gene TRBJ2-4; D is possibly TRBD2 (6 bases). Trimming took off 1 base at V and 1 base at J, with 17 bases between the two ends. The germline V gene encodes CDR1 MGHRA and CDR2 YSYEKL. This CDR3 region has 18 residues. The CDR3 DNA reads as TGCGCCAGCAGCCAAGGGTTAGCGGTGGGGGATGCCAAAAACATTCAGTACTTC. This translates into CASSQGLAVGDAKNIQYF.

This clone was seen many times. Other DNA sequences within the sample encode an identical CDR3. This chain connects TRBV7-2 to TRBJ2-5, with 7 bases fitting TRBD1. The V gene end was trimmed by 3 bases and the J gene end by 4 bases; junction bases not matched to a gene: 2. Germline lookup yields CDR1 SGHTA and CDR2 FQGNSA. CDR3 length: 13 amino acids. The CDR3 sequence is CASSFNRGETQYF. The CDR3 nucleotides are TGTGCCAGCAGCTTTAACAGGGGAGAGACCCAGTACTTC.

The chain employs TRBV5-6 and TRBJ1-5; D ambiguous. The CDR3 sequence is 14 residues long. Trimming stripped 5 bases from V and 1 base from J, with 10 bases between. Looked up from germline, CDR1 is SGHDT and CDR2 is YYEEEE. The CDR3 sequence is CASSAGRSNQPQHF. The CDR3 nucleotides are TGTGCCAGCAGTGCTGGGAGAAGCAATCAGCCCCAGCATTTT.

V is TRBV19 and J is TRBJ2-5; 7 bases are a match to TRBD1. The CDR3 runs to 14 residues. Trimming cost V 4 bases and J 5 bases; bases outside gene matches: 7. Germline V gene sequence: CDR1 LNHDA, CDR2 SQIVND (reference sequence). This chain's CDR3 is CASSKGTVGETQYF. The CDR3 nucleotides are TGTGCCAGTAGTAAAGGGACAGTCGGGGAGACCCAGTACTTC.

In this sample, this clone turned up once. This could be a read error, since a much larger clone is one nucleotide away. At the DNA level, this CDR3 is encoded by other sequences in the same sample as well. The chain uses TRBV7-3 and TRBJ2-7, with D perhaps matching TRBD1 (6 bases). V dropped 3 bases and J dropped 0 bases, with 12 bases sitting between them. CDR3 length equals 15 residues. The germline gives CDR1 SGHTA, CDR2 FQGTGA. The CDR3 region has the DNA TGTGCCAGCAGCTTGGGGGCAGGACTCTCCTACGAGCAGTACTTC. Translating it yields CASSLGAGLSYEQYF.

V usage is TRBV27 and J usage is TRBJ2-7, with D possibly TRBD1 on 6 matching bases. CDR1 is MNHEY, CDR2 SMNVEV, per germline (reference sequence). The CDR3 is made up of 16 amino acids. V lost 6 bases and J lost 0, with 18 bases in between. In nucleotides, the CDR3 is TGTGCCAGCAGCCCCACGCCAAGGGGGAGCTCCTACGAGCAGTACTTC. Translating it yields CASSPTPRGSSYEQYF.

The table lists this clone with a few counts. The J gene is TRBJ1-5, the V gene TRBV30; no definite D call. V dropped 5 bases and J dropped 4 bases, with 12 bases sitting between them. The germline V gene has CDR1 GTSNPN and CDR2 SVGIG (reference sequence). The CDR3 is 13 residues long. This CDR3 reads CAWAPDGNQPQHF. The CDR3 DNA reads as TGTGCCTGGGCGCCCGACGGTAATCAGCCCCAGCATTTT.

J is TRBJ1-1 and V is TRBV19; D uncertain. Deletions cut 6 bases from V and 3 bases from J, with 11 bases between. Per germline, CDR1 LNHDA and CDR2 SQIVND (reference sequence). The CDR3 contains 13 residues. CDR3 residues: CASRLIGDTEAFF. The DNA of the CDR3 is TGTGCCAGTAGATTAATCGGGGACACTGAAGCTTTCTTT.

Of note for this clone: This same CDR3 is encoded by further DNA sequences in the sample. The rearrangement uses TRBV5-4 and TRBJ2-6; no clear D. V lost 1 base and J 2 bases, leaving 4 bases between the germline ends. Germline CDR1 SGHNT, CDR2 YYREEE (reference sequence). The CDR3 length is 14 residues. CDR3 sequence (DNA): TGTGCCAGCAGCTTGAGGACTGGGGCCAACGTCCTGACTTTC. This gives the protein CASSLRTGANVLTF. The full variable domain, completed using reference TRBV5-4 and TRBJ2-6, is ETGVTQSPTHLIKTRGQQVTLRCSSQSGHNTVSWYQQALGQGPQFIFQYYREEENGRGNFPPRFSGLQFPNYSSELNVNALELDDSALYLCASSLRTGANVLTFGAGSRLTVL.

Comment on this clone: A far bigger clonotype differs at one base, so this is likely a read error. Additional DNA sequences in this sample encode the identical CDR3. V usage is TRBV30 and J usage is TRBJ1-2; D unresolved. Germline assignment: CDR1 GTSNPN and CDR2 SVGIG (reference sequence). The CDR3 runs 11 residues. Written as DNA, the CDR3 is TGTGCCTGGACACTTAACTATGGCTACACCTTT. The encoded protein is CAWTLNYGYTF.

This chain joins TRBV28 and TRBJ2-7; tentatively, D is TRBD2 (6 bases). Trimming removed 6 bases from V and 0 bases from J, with 21 bases in between. The V gene's germline CDR1 is MDHEN and CDR2 SYDVKM. CDR3 length equals 17 residues. CDR3 residues: CASRSSSRAGSSYEQYF. CDR3 DNA: TGTGCCAGCAGGAGCAGTAGTCGGGCGGGGAGCTCCTACGAGCAGTACTTC.

V usage is TRBV6-5 and J usage is TRBJ2-7, with 7 nucleotides matching TRBD1. Trimming took 6 bases from V and 0 from J; bases not matched to a gene: 8. Germline CDR1 and CDR2: MNHEY and SVGAGI. CDR3 length equals 15 residues. CDR3 coding DNA: TGTGCCAGCAGGGCCGACAGGGTGAGCTCCTACGAGCAGTACTTC. Translation gives CASRADRVSSYEQYF.

This clone was recorded a few times. The chain links TRBV25-1 to TRBJ2-1, with D perhaps matching TRBD1 or TRBD2 (5 bases each). The CDR3 spans 14 residues. V was shortened by 3 bases and J by 6 bases, with 12 bases between the two germline ends. The germline V gene has CDR1 MGHDK and CDR2 SYGVNS. DNA for the CDR3: TGTGCCAGCAGTGACAGTAGGGGACGCAATGAGCAGTTCTTC. Translated, it gives CASSDSRGRNEQFF.

In regard to this clone: A read error may explain this, as a much larger clone is one base away. For the CDR3, the DNA is TGTGCCAGCAGCTTTGACAGGAGCTCCTACGAGCAGTACTTC. Its translation is CASSFDRSSYEQYF. V usage is TRBV5-6 and J usage is TRBJ2-7, with D maybe TRBD1 (6 bases). V shed 2 bases and J shed 0 bases, with 9 bases lying between them. Germline loops: CDR1 SGHDT, CDR2 YYEEEE. The CDR3 totals 14 residues.

V gene TRBV11-3 combines with J gene TRBJ2-1; D call uncertain. V was cut by 2 bases and J by 8 bases, with 16 bases left in between. The length of the CDR3 is 15 residues. CDR1 is SGHNT, CDR2 YENEEA, per germline. DNA for the CDR3: TGTGCCAGCAGCTTAAATGGCCCCTCGGGCGATGAGCAGTTCTTC. As protein: CASSLNGPSGDEQFF.

This clone was seen once. The chain joins TRBV5-4 to TRBJ2-3, with TRBD2 matching over 12 bases. After removal of 4 bases from V and 5 bases from J, the junction contained 8 bases not matched to a gene. Germline CDR1 SGHNT, CDR2 YYREEE (reference sequence). The CDR3 extends over 16 amino acids. The CDR3 sequence is CASSPRLAGEGDTQYF. The CDR3 DNA is TGTGCCAGCAGCCCCAGACTAGCGGGAGAAGGAGATACGCAGTATTTT.

V gene TRBV6-5 combines with J gene TRBJ2-7; unclear D gene. CDR3 length: 15 amino acids. Germline CDR1 MNHEY, CDR2 SVGAGI. V lost 4 bases, J lost 0 bases, and 13 bases lay in between. The CDR3 loop reads CASSSPAGGSYEQYF. CDR3 sequence (DNA): TGTGCCAGCAGTTCGCCGGCAGGTGGCTCCTACGAGCAGTACTTC.

The chain has TRBV6-1 and TRBJ2-5, with D uncertain. Trimming took off 6 bases at V and 5 bases at J, with 13 bases between the two ends. The CDR3 runs to 13 residues. The germline V gene has CDR1 MNHNS and CDR2 SASEGT. CDR3 sequence: CASSPGSMETQYF. CDR3 coding DNA: TGTGCCAGCAGCCCCGGGTCTATGGAGACCCAGTACTTC.

This chain connects TRBV7-2 to TRBJ1-2; unclear D gene. Per germline, CDR1 SGHTA and CDR2 FQGNSA. This CDR3 has 15 residues. V lost 3 bases and J lost 4, with 15 bases in between. DNA of the CDR3: TGTGCCAGCAGCTTTCTCTTGGCAGCTCTCTATGGCTACACCTTC. As protein: CASSFLLAALYGYTF.

The CDR3 DNA is TGTGCCAGTACCATACAGGGAGGGACTGAAGCTTTCTTT. Encoded protein: CASTIQGGTEAFF. The V gene is TRBV19, the J gene TRBJ1-1, with a possible D match to TRBD1 (6 bases). From germline, CDR1 is LNHDA and CDR2 SQIVND (reference sequence). The CDR3 sequence is 13 residues long. V was pared by 7 bases and J by 5 bases, with 14 bases between.

As regards this clone: The identical CDR3 is also encoded by other nucleotide sequences in the sample. The chain joins TRBV28 to TRBJ2-7; the D is unclear. This CDR3 is built from 11 residues. V lost 5 bases and J 2 bases, leaving 4 bases between the germline ends. Germline values: CDR1 MDHEN, CDR2 SYDVKM. In nucleotides, the CDR3 is TGTGCCAGCAGTGGGGCCTACGAGCAGTACTTC. As protein: CASSGAYEQYF.

The chain uses TRBV9 and TRBJ1-1; perhaps TRBD1 as D (5 bases). The germline V gene has CDR1 SGDLS and CDR2 YYNGEE. This CDR3 comprises 15 residues. The V gene lost 3 bases and the J gene lost 3 bases, with 15 bases spanning the gap. The CDR3 DNA reads TGTGCCAGCAGCGGCCGACAGCGGATGGACACTGAAGCTTTCTTT. Amino acids: CASSGRQRMDTEAFF.

The rearrangement joins TRBV6-5 to TRBJ2-7, with D perhaps matching TRBD1 (5 bases). The CDR3 sequence is 12 residues long. Germline CDR1 reads MNHEY; CDR2 reads SVGAGI. With 5 bases removed from V and 6 bases from J, the gap between germline ends came to 11 bases. In nucleotides, the CDR3 is TGTGCCAGCAGTGGAGACAGTTCCGAGCAGTACTTC. This gives the protein CASSGDSSEQYF.

The V call is TRBV10-1, the J call TRBJ2-1, with 8 bases fitting TRBD2. J lost 0 bases, V lost 4 bases, and 5 bases had no gene match. Germline assignment: CDR1 WNHNN and CDR2 SYGVQD (reference sequence). The CDR3 contains 16 residues. The DNA of the CDR3 is TGCGCCAGCAGTGTCCTTAGCGGGGTCTCCTACAATGAGCAGTTCTTC. The encoded protein is CASSVLSGVSYNEQFF.

The chain has TRBV5-1 and TRBJ2-7, with TRBD2 identical over 16 bases. This CDR3 region has 17 residues. The germline V gene has CDR1 SGHRS and CDR2 YFSETQ. V dropped 0 bases and J dropped 1; count of bases not matched to a gene: 1. This CDR3 is CASSLAGLAGGSYEQYF. The CDR3 DNA is TGCGCCAGCAGCTTGGCGGGACTAGCGGGAGGGTCCTACGAGCAGTACTTC.

This rearrangement joins TRBV5-8 to TRBJ2-3; tentative D call: TRBD1 (5 bases). This CDR3 is 14 amino acids long. V lost 5 bases to trimming and J lost 2 bases, with 12 bases between them. CDR1 SGHTS and CDR2 YDEGEE come from the germline V gene. DNA of the CDR3: TGTGCCAGCAGGAATCGACAGTCCACAGATACGCAGTATTTT. Its protein product is CASRNRQSTDTQYF.

This chain links TRBV19 with TRBJ2-6; 9 bases map to TRBD1. Germline loops: CDR1 LNHDA, CDR2 SQIVND (reference sequence). The CDR3 covers 17 residues. V gave up 3 bases and J gave up 3 bases; unmatched junction bases: 6. CDR3 DNA sequence: TGTGCCAGTAGTATGGGACAGGGAAGGGTTGGGGCCAACGTCCTGACTTTC. This gives the protein CASSMGQGRVGANVLTF.

The table lists this clone with a count of one. The J gene is TRBJ1-2, the V gene TRBV7-3, with D uncertain. Germline loops: CDR1 SGHTA, CDR2 FQGTGA. V lost 5 bases to trimming and J lost 6 bases, with 16 bases between them. This CDR3 region has 14 residues. The chain's CDR3 is CASSAYMREDGYTF. In DNA, the CDR3 is TGTGCCAGCAGCGCTTATATGAGGGAAGATGGCTACACCTTC.